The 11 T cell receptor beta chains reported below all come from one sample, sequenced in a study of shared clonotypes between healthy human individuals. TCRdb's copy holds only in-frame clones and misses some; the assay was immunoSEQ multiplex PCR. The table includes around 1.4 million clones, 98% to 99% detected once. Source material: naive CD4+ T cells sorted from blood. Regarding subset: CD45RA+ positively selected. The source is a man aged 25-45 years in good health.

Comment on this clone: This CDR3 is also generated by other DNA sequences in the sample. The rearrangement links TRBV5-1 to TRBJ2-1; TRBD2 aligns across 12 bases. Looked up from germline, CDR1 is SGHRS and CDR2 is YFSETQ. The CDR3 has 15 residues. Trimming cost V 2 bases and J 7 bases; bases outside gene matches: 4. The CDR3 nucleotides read TGCGCCAGCAGCTTATTGACTAGCGGGAGTAATGAGCAGTTCTTC. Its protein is CASSLLTSGSNEQFF.

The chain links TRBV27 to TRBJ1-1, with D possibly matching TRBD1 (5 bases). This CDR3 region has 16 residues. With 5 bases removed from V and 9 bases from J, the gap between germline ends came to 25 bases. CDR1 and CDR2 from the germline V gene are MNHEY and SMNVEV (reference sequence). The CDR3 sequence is CASSPARQLAFSQAFF. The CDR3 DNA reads TGTGCCAGCAGTCCCGCGAGACAGCTGGCCTTTTCGCAAGCTTTCTTT.

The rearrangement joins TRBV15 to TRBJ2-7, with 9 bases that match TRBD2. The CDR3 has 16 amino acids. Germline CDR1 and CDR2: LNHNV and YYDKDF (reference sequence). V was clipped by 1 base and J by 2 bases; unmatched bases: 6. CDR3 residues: CATSRGRREGAYEQYF. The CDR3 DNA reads TGTGCCACCAGCAGAGGACGGCGGGAGGGAGCCTACGAGCAGTACTTC. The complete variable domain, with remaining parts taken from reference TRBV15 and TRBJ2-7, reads DAMVIQNPRYQVTQFGKPVTLSCSQTLNHNVMYWYQQKSSQAPKLLFHYYDKDFNNEADTPDNFQSRRPNTSFCFLDIRSPGLGDTAMYLCATSRGRREGAYEQYFGPGTRLTVT.

In DNA form, the CDR3 reads TGCGCCAGCAGCTTGGAGAGAATACCAGGGGGAGCTTTCTTT. Translating it yields CASSLERIPGGAFF. The chain joins TRBV5-1 to TRBJ1-1; 7 nucleotides align to TRBD1. From germline, CDR1 is SGHRS and CDR2 YFSETQ. J was trimmed by 10 bases and V by 0 bases; bases with no gene match: 9. The CDR3 length is 14 residues.

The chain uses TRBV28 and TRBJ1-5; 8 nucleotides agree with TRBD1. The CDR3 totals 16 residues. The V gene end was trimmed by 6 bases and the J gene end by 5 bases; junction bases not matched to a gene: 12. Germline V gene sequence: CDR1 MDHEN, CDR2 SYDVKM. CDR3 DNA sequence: TGTGCCAGCAGATCACTGGGGACAGGTAATCATCAGCCCCAGCATTTT. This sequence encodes CASRSLGTGNHQPQHF. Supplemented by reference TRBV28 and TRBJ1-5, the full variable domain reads DVKVTQSSRYLVKRTGEKVFLECVQDMDHENMFWYRQDPGLGLRLIYFSYDVKMKEKGDIPEGYSVSREKKERFSLILESASTNQTSMYLCASRSLGTGNHQPQHFGDGTRLSIL.

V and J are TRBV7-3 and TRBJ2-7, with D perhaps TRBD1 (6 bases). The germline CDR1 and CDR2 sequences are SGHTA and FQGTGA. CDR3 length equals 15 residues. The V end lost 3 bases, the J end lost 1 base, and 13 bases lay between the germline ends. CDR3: CASSLETGHSYEQYF. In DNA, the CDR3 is TGTGCCAGCAGCTTGGAAACAGGGCATTCCTACGAGCAGTACTTC.

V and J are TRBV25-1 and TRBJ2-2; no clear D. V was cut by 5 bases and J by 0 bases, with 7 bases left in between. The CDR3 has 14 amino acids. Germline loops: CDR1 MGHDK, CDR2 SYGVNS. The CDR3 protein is CASSLAPNTGELFF. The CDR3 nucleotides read TGTGCCAGCAGTTTGGCCCCGAACACCGGGGAGCTGTTTTTT.

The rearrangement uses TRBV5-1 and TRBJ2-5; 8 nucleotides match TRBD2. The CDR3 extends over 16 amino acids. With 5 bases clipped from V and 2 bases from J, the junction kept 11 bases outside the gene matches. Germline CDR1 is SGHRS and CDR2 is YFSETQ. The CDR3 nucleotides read TGCGCCAGCAGTTCAAGGATACTAGCGGAACAAGAGACCCAGTACTTC. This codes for CASSSRILAEQETQYF.

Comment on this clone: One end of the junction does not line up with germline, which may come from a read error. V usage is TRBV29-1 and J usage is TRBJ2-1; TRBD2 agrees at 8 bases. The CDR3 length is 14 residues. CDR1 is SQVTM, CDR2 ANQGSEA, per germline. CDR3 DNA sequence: TGCAGCGTAGAAGCGGGAGCTAACTACAATGAGCAGTTCTTC. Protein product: CSVEAGANYNEQFF.

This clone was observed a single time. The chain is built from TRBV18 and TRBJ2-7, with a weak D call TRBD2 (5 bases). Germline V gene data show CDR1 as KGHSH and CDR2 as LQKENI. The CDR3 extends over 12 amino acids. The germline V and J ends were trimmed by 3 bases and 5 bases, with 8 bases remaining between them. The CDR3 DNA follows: TGTGCCAGCTCACCGAGAGCGGACGAGCAGTACTTC. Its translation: CASSPRADEQYF.

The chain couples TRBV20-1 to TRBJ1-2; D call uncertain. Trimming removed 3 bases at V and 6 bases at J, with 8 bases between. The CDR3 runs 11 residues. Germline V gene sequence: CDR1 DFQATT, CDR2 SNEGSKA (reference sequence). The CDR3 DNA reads TGCAGTGCTAGTGCCTTACATGGCTACACCTTC. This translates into CSASALHGYTF.